This is a list of T cell receptor beta chains from one sample in a study of cytomegalovirus exposure and HLA in healthy donors. The assay was immunoSEQ multiplex PCR, and TCRdb's table has in-frame clones only and misses some. The sample lists under 200,000 clones, 75% occurring once. Sequencing was carried out using PBMCs. The receptors were gathered from a woman aged 40 to 49 in good health and CMV-seropositive. Each CDR3 is given with its conserved first and last residue. D genes are given only for firm matches. Part of the rows lack a size; the others show once, few, many or a class for expanded clones.

j_gene | d_gene | v_gene | abundance | CDR3aa | CDR3nt
TRBJ1-1 | . | TRBV18 | . | CASSPPGVNTEAFF | TGTGCCAGCTCACCACCGGGCGTGAACACTGAAGCTTTCTTT
TRBJ2-3 | TRBD2 | TRBV10-3 | few | CAINPSGRSTDTQYF | TGTGCCATCAATCCTAGCGGGAGAAGTACAGATACGCAGTATTTT
TRBJ2-7 | TRBD1 | TRBV19 | . | CASSLPGTGPHEQYF | TGTGCCAGTAGTCTTCCCGGGACAGGGCCCCACGAGCAGTACTTC
TRBJ2-3 | TRBD2 | TRBV5-1 | . | CASSHKGLAGDTDTQYF | TGCGCCAGCAGCCACAAGGGACTAGCGGGAGACACAGATACGCAGTATTTT
TRBJ2-5 | TRBD1 | TRBV5-1 | . | CASSVTPGQQETQYF | TGCGCCAGCAGCGTGACTCCGGGACAGCAAGAGACCCAGTACTTC
TRBJ2-3 | . | TRBV7-6 | . | CASSLGGLSLGGDTQYF | TGTGCCAGCAGCTTAGGGGGCCTATCTTTAGGTGGAGATACGCAGTATTTT
TRBJ2-5 | . | TRBV11-2 | . | CASSLEVGGWETQYF | TGTGCCAGCAGCTTAGAAGTTGGGGGCTGGGAGACCCAGTACTTC
TRBJ2-7 | . | TRBV27 | few | CASSLSNRGGYEQYF | TGTGCCAGCAGTTTATCGAATCGAGGGGGATACGAGCAGTACTTC
TRBJ2-5 | TRBD1 | TRBV28 | few | CASSFYRGEETQYF | TGTGCCAGCAGTTTTTACAGGGGTGAGGAGACCCAGTACTTC
TRBJ2-1 | TRBD2 | TRBV6-4 | . | CASSDSTSGSNEQFF | TGTGCCAGCAGTGACTCGACTAGCGGGAGCAATGAGCAGTTCTTC
TRBJ1-2 | . | TRBV4-2 | . | CASSQESSTNYGYTF | TGTGCCAGCAGCCAAGAATCGAGCACCAACTATGGCTACACCTTC
TRBJ2-3 | . | TRBV28 | . | CASSLYTGRTGTQYF | TGTGCCAGCAGTTTGTATACAGGGCGCACGGGTACGCAGTATTTT
TRBJ2-3 | . | TRBV29-1 | once | CSVLTIPTDTQYF | TGCAGCGTCTTGACAATCCCTACAGATACGCAGTATTTT
TRBJ2-5 | TRBD2 | TRBV2 | . | CASSEVRVAGIQETQYF | TGTGCCAGCAGTGAAGTGAGGGTAGCGGGGATCCAAGAGACCCAGTACTTC
TRBJ2-1 | . | TRBV28 | . | CASPPAGGLRSNEQFF | TGTGCCAGCCCGCCCGCGGGTGGCCTAAGGTCCAATGAGCAGTTCTTC
TRBJ2-5 | . | TRBV10-3 | . | CATSRDKQETQYF | TGTGCCACCAGCCGGGACAAACAAGAGACCCAGTACTTC
TRBJ2-1 | TRBD1 | TRBV6-6 | . | CALGGASREQFF | TGTGCACTAGGGGGCGCGAGTAGGGAGCAGTTCTTC
TRBJ2-7 | TRBD2 | TRBV19 | . | CASSIGGVGGEQYF | TGTGCCAGTAGTATCGGCGGGGTCGGGGGGGAGCAGTACTTC
TRBJ2-1 | TRBD2 | TRBV6-5 | . | CASSYSGLAGYNEQFF | TGTGCCAGCAGTTACTCCGGACTAGCGGGTTACAATGAGCAGTTCTTC
TRBJ1-2 | TRBD1 | TRBV7-8 | . | CASSAGTVGYTF | TGTGCCAGCAGCGCCGGGACAGTTGGCTACACCTTC
TRBJ1-1 | TRBD1 | TRBV27 | few | CASSSPGQGNTEAFF | TGTGCCAGCAGTTCCCCGGGACAGGGGAACACTGAAGCTTTCTTT
TRBJ2-3 | TRBD1 | TRBV5-1 | . | CASSLAGTGRTDTQYF | TGCGCCAGCAGCTTGGCAGGGACAGGGAGGACAGATACGCAGTATTTT
TRBJ2-3 | TRBD1 | TRBV5-1 | . | CASSRTGGSDTQYF | TGCGCCAGCAGTCGGACAGGGGGCTCAGATACGCAGTATTTT
TRBJ2-2 | TRBD2 | TRBV7-2 | . | CASSLRSGRVTGELFF | TGTGCCAGCAGCTTACGTAGCGGGAGGGTAACCGGGGAGCTGTTTTTT
TRBJ1-1 | . | TRBV10-2 | once | CASGGVTTEAFF | TGCGCCAGCGGAGGGGTCACCACTGAAGCTTTCTTT
TRBJ2-1 | . | TRBV11-2 | . | CASSLNLPRVGYNEQFF | TGTGCCAGCAGCTTAAATTTGCCCAGGGTGGGCTACAATGAGCAGTTCTTC
TRBJ1-4 | . | TRBV6-1 | few | CASSDRGENEKLFF | TGTGCCAGCAGTGACAGGGGAGAAAATGAAAAACTGTTTTTT
TRBJ2-7 | . | TRBV28 | . | CASSPPGTSAYEQYF | TGTGCCAGCAGCCCCCCCGGGACATCCGCCTACGAGCAGTACTTC
TRBJ1-2 | . | TRBV6-1 | . | CASSEAGDHYGYTF | TGTGCCAGCAGTGAGGCGGGGGATCACTATGGCTACACCTTC
TRBJ1-1 | . | TRBV5-4 | . | CASSLGQRNTEAFF | TGTGCCAGCAGCTTAGGACAGAGGAACACTGAAGCTTTCTTT
TRBJ2-2 | TRBD2 | TRBV9 | . | CASSVTSGVTGELFF | TGTGCCAGCAGCGTTACTAGCGGGGTCACCGGGGAGCTGTTTTTT
TRBJ2-4 | . | TRBV28 | . | CASSWGVAKNIQYF | TGTGCCAGCAGTTGGGGAGTAGCCAAAAACATTCAGTACTTC
TRBJ1-2 | TRBD1 | TRBV5-1 | . | CASSQLQGIDGYTF | TGCGCCAGCAGCCAGTTACAGGGGATTGATGGCTACACCTTC
TRBJ2-7 | TRBD1 | TRBV6-1 | few | CASSERGQGTYEQYF | TGTGCCAGCAGTGAACGGGGACAGGGGACCTACGAGCAGTACTTC
TRBJ2-7 | TRBD2 | TRBV27 | . | CASSPFSGYSYEQYF | TGTGCCAGCAGTCCTTTTAGCGGGTACTCCTACGAGCAGTACTTC
TRBJ2-1 | TRBD2 | TRBV19 | . | CASSMSGRGGEQFF | TGTGCCAGTAGTATGAGCGGGAGGGGCGGTGAGCAGTTCTTC
TRBJ2-5 | . | TRBV19 | . | CASTPVGSSETQYF | TGTGCCAGTACGCCTGTAGGGAGCTCGGAGACCCAGTACTTC
TRBJ1-1 | TRBD1 | TRBV6-5 | . | CASSYDRVNTEAFF | TGTGCCAGCAGTTACGACAGGGTGAACACTGAAGCTTTCTTT
TRBJ2-7 | . | TRBV7-9 | . | CSSSSNRGRGPYEQYF | TGTTCCAGCAGCTCAAACCGTGGCAGGGGACCCTACGAGCAGTACTTC
TRBJ2-7 | TRBD1 | TRBV19 | . | CASSTWTGTYEQYF | TGTGCCAGTAGTACCTGGACAGGAACCTACGAGCAGTACTTC
TRBJ2-2 | . | TRBV27 | once | CASSLRSGPTGELFF | TGTGCCAGCAGTTTACGAAGCGGCCCGACCGGGGAGCTGTTTTTT
TRBJ2-7 | TRBD2 | TRBV11-3 | once | CASSSGAGYEQYF | TGTGCCAGCAGCTCGGGAGCGGGGTACGAGCAGTACTTC
TRBJ2-1 | . | TRBV12-1 | few | CASSFAGRRANEQFF | TGTGCCAGCAGCTTTGCGGGGAGGCGAGCCAATGAGCAGTTCTTC
TRBJ2-5 | TRBD2 | TRBV7-9 | . | CASSRGLAQETQYF | TGTGCCAGCAGCCGTGGACTAGCCCAAGAGACCCAGTACTTC
TRBJ2-7 | TRBD2 | TRBV6-6 | . | CASSATSGISYEQYF | TGTGCCAGCAGCGCAACTAGCGGGATTTCCTACGAGCAGTACTTC
TRBJ1-1 | . | TRBV15 | . | CATSRDLRSVNTEAFF | TGTGCCACCAGCAGAGATCTAAGATCCGTGAACACTGAAGCTTTCTTT
TRBJ2-4 | . | TRBV4-2 | . | CASSQEPQGWGGKNIQYF | TGTGCCAGCAGCCAAGAACCCCAAGGGTGGGGCGGAAAAAACATTCAGTACTTC
TRBJ2-1 | TRBD2 | TRBV6-5 | . | CASSELAGAFNEQFF | TGTGCCAGCAGCGAACTAGCGGGAGCTTTCAATGAGCAGTTCTTC
TRBJ1-5 | . | TRBV6-6 | . | CASSYPGGPQHF | TGTGCCAGCAGTTACCCGGGAGGGCCCCAGCATTTT
TRBJ1-1 | . | TRBV2 | . | CAGGGIQLEAFF | TGTGCCGGGGGGGGGATACAGCTTGAAGCTTTCTTT
TRBJ2-7 | . | TRBV15 | few | CATSRGATSYEQYF | TGTGCCACCAGCAGAGGGGCGACTAGCTACGAGCAGTACTTC
TRBJ1-1 | . | TRBV27 | . | CASKLGGRNTEAFF | TGTGCCAGCAAACTTGGGGGGAGGAACACTGAAGCTTTCTTT
TRBJ1-3 | . | TRBV7-2 | . | CASSSPGRPSGNTIYF | TGTGCCAGCAGCTCTCCAGGGCGCCCCTCTGGAAACACCATATATTTT